The 24 T cell receptor beta chains below all came from one sample that was sequenced in a study of memory CD4+ T cells and cytomegalovirus serostatus. The sort gate was single viable CD3+CD4+CD8-CD45RO+ cells for memory CD4+ T cells. Produced via immunoSEQ multiplex PCR; TCRdb's table is partial and in-frame only. The table has 52,000 or so clones, just over 75% seen once. Sequencing used memory CD4+ T cells from blood. These receptors were collected from an adult in good health and CMV-seronegative.

V and J are TRBV18 and TRBJ1-1; D may be TRBD1 (5 bases). The germline V and J ends were trimmed by 2 bases and 0 bases, with 13 bases remaining between them. The germline CDR1 and CDR2 sequences are KGHSH and LQKENI. This CDR3 is built from 16 residues. The CDR3 DNA reads as TGTGCCAGCTCACCATTAGACAGCGCCATGAACACTGAAGCTTTCTTT. Its translation is CASSPLDSAMNTEAFF.

The chain recombines TRBV6-1 with TRBJ2-7; D uncertain. V was trimmed by 6 bases and J by 4 bases, leaving 10 bases between them. Germline CDR1 reads MNHNS; CDR2 reads SASEGT. This CDR3 contains 12 residues. CDR3 DNA: TGTGCCAGCAGCCCAGTGGGGTACGAGCAGTACTTC. Translation: CASSPVGYEQYF.

This clone was recorded only once. This chain links TRBV2 with TRBJ2-3; 12 bases agree with TRBD2. Germline V gene sequence: CDR1 SNHLY, CDR2 FYNNEI. The length of the CDR3 is 16 residues. The V gene end was trimmed by 2 bases and the J gene end by 6 bases; junction bases not matched to a gene: 6. The CDR3 spells CASSESLLAGGDTQYF. The CDR3 DNA follows: TGTGCCAGCAGTGAATCATTACTAGCGGGAGGTGATACGCAGTATTTT.

This chain connects TRBV21-1 to TRBJ1-1. TRBV21-1 is an annotated pseudogene. The CDR3 runs 13 residues. The CDR3, as DNA: TGTGCCACAAATACTAGGGGTAACACTGAAGCTTTCTTT. Its protein is CATNTRGNTEAFF.

CDR3 residues: CASSSYGGEREKLFF. In DNA, the CDR3 is TGTGCCAGCAGCTCATACGGAGGAGAGAGGGAAAAACTGTTTTTT. The chain joins TRBV11-3 to TRBJ1-4; D gene ambiguous. V lost 4 bases and J lost 8, with 17 bases in between. Germline V lookup: CDR1 SGHNT, CDR2 YENEEA. The CDR3 extends over 15 amino acids.

CDR3 in DNA: TGTGCCAGTAGTATAGCGCACCCACTCGACACTGAAGCTTTCTTT. It encodes CASSIAHPLDTEAFF. This chain links TRBV19 with TRBJ1-1; D not resolved. The V gene lost 1 base and the J gene lost 3 bases, with 12 bases spanning the gap. Germline lookup yields CDR1 LNHDA and CDR2 SQIVND (reference sequence). The CDR3 is made up of 15 amino acids. The whole variable domain, filled in from reference TRBV19 and TRBJ1-1, reads DGGITQSPKYLFRKEGQNVTLSCEQNLNHDAMYWYRQDPGQGLRLIYYSQIVNDFQKGDIAEGYSVSREKKESFPLTVTSAQKNPTAFYLCASSIAHPLDTEAFFGQGTRLTVV.

V and J are TRBV13 and TRBJ2-1, with no clear D. Between the trimmed V and J ends, which lost 1 base and 6 bases, there was a span of 7 bases. Germline V lookup: CDR1 PRHDT, CDR2 FYEKMQ (reference sequence). The CDR3 is 13 amino acids. CDR3 in DNA: TGTGCCAGCAGCTTAGCACTAATCAATGAGCAGTTCTTC. This sequence encodes CASSLALINEQFF.

In this sample, this clone turned up a few times. V and J are TRBV9 and TRBJ1-1; no definite D call. The CDR3 covers 13 residues. Germline V lookup: CDR1 SGDLS, CDR2 YYNGEE. The V gene lost 0 bases and the J gene lost 3 bases, with 6 bases spanning the gap. The chain's CDR3 is CASSVEGYTEAFF. CDR3 DNA sequence: TGTGCCAGCAGCGTAGAAGGATACACTGAAGCTTTCTTT.

The chain uses TRBV5-1 and TRBJ2-6; D remains ambiguous. Trimming removed 1 base at V and 0 bases at J, with 8 bases between. The germline V gene encodes CDR1 SGHRS and CDR2 YFSETQ. This CDR3 has 16 residues. Written as DNA, the CDR3 is TGCGCCAGCAGCTTGCAGGCTAGCTCTGGGGCCAACGTCCTGACTTTC. Amino acid sequence: CASSLQASSGANVLTF.

This chain links TRBV28 with TRBJ2-7; TRBD2 matches 11 bases. The CDR3 is 14 residues long. V trimming: 7 bases; J trimming: 4 bases; junction bases outside the gene matches: 6. From germline, CDR1 is MDHEN and CDR2 SYDVKM. The CDR3 region is CASNLGLAEYEQYF. The CDR3 nucleotides read TGTGCCAGCAACCTGGGACTAGCGGAATACGAGCAGTACTTC.

The chain uses TRBV15 and TRBJ2-3; weak D call: TRBD1 (5 bases). The V gene lost 6 bases and the J gene lost 0 bases, with 10 bases spanning the gap. Germline CDR1 and CDR2: LNHNV and YYDKDF (reference sequence). The CDR3 has 14 residues. CDR3 amino acids: CATRKGVSTDTQYF. CDR3 coding DNA: TGTGCCACCAGGAAAGGGGTCAGCACAGATACGCAGTATTTT.

The chain recombines TRBV11-3 with TRBJ1-2, with no clear D. The CDR3 totals 12 residues. Looked up from germline, CDR1 is SGHNT and CDR2 is YENEEA. V was trimmed by 4 bases and J by 4 bases, leaving 7 bases between them. CDR3 bases: TGTGCCAGCAGCTCGAGGGCCTATGGCTACACCTTC. Amino acids: CASSSRAYGYTF.

Comment on this clone: Distinct nucleotide sequences in the sample also encode this CDR3. The chain uses TRBV7-2 and TRBJ2-5, with D hard to call. The germline CDR1 and CDR2 sequences are SGHTA and FQGNSA. V was cut by 1 base and J by 5 bases, with 8 bases left in between. CDR3 length equals 13 residues. CDR3 residues: CASSLDGMETQYF. The CDR3 region has the DNA TGTGCCAGCAGCTTAGACGGAATGGAGACCCAGTACTTC.

The chain employs TRBV28 and TRBJ1-1; tentative D call: TRBD1 (5 bases). V was shortened by 2 bases and J by 4 bases, with 8 bases between the two germline ends. From germline, CDR1 is MDHEN and CDR2 SYDVKM. This CDR3 contains 13 residues. CDR3 residues: CASSLRQPTEAFF. For the CDR3, the DNA is TGTGCCAGCAGTTTAAGACAGCCCACTGAAGCTTTCTTT. Based on the CDR3 plus reference TRBV28 and TRBJ1-1, the full variable domain is DVKVTQSSRYLVKRTGEKVFLECVQDMDHENMFWYRQDPGLGLRLIYFSYDVKMKEKGDIPEGYSVSREKKERFSLILESASTNQTSMYLCASSLRQPTEAFFGQGTRLTVV.

The rearrangement uses TRBV28 and TRBJ2-2; D gene ambiguous. Germline CDR1 and CDR2: MDHEN and SYDVKM. The V end lost 6 bases, the J end lost 0 bases, and 8 bases lay between the germline ends. The CDR3 runs to 14 residues. CDR3 coding DNA: TGTGCCAGCAGCCCGGGCGCGAACACCGGGGAGCTGTTTTTT. It specifies CASSPGANTGELFF.

The chain links TRBV4-3 to TRBJ1-2; a possible D gene is TRBD1 (5 bases). Looked up from germline, CDR1 is LGHNA and CDR2 is YSLEER. The CDR3 has 15 amino acids. The V and J ends lost 4 bases and 1 base respectively, with 13 bases between them. DNA of the CDR3: TGCGCCAGCAGCCCAGACCGGGACTATAACTATGGCTACACCTTC. This sequence encodes CASSPDRDYNYGYTF.

The chain has TRBV28 and TRBJ1-2; D ambiguous. Germline V gene lookup returns CDR1 MDHEN and CDR2 SYDVKM. CDR3 length: 13 residues. The germline V and J ends were trimmed by 2 bases and 6 bases, with 10 bases remaining between them. In DNA form, the CDR3 reads TGTGCCAGCAGTTTAAACAGACTAAATGGCTACACCTTC. This translates into CASSLNRLNGYTF.

This clone is deemed medium-sized. The J gene is TRBJ1-1, the V gene TRBV18, with 7 bases lining up with TRBD1. This CDR3 is 14 amino acids long. Germline V gene lookup returns CDR1 KGHSH and CDR2 LQKENI. V was pared by 6 bases and J by 0 bases, with 4 bases of the junction left unmatched. The CDR3 sequence: CASSGDSMNTEAFF. The CDR3 coding sequence is TGTGCCAGCTCTGGGGACAGCATGAACACTGAAGCTTTCTTT.

The rearrangement links TRBV7-2 to TRBJ1-1, with D maybe TRBD1 (6 bases). Trimming shortened V by 5 bases and J by 6 bases, and 13 bases separated the two germline ends. Germline V CDR1 and CDR2: SGHTA, FQGNSA. The CDR3 sequence is 13 residues long. CDR3 DNA: TGTGCCAGCAGCCGGATACAGGGTGCTGAAGCTTTCTTT. It is translated as CASSRIQGAEAFF. The full variable domain, completed using reference TRBV7-2 and TRBJ1-1, is GAGVSQSPSNKVTEKGKDVELRCDPISGHTALYWYRQSLGQGLEFLIYFQGNSAPDKSGLPSDRFSAERTGGSVSTLTIQRTQQEDSAVYLCASSRIQGAEAFFGQGTRLTVV.

The chain joins TRBV10-3 to TRBJ2-4; D call uncertain. The CDR3 totals 11 residues. V lost 6 bases and J lost 7, with 7 bases in between. The germline gives CDR1 ENHRY, CDR2 SYGVKD. CDR3 sequence (DNA): TGTGCCATCAGCGAAAGTAACATTCAGTACTTC. It codes for CAISESNIQYF.

The chain employs TRBV10-2 and TRBJ2-7; a weak D match, TRBD2 (6 bases). V lost 6 bases and J lost 7, with 16 bases in between. Germline loops: CDR1 WSHSY, CDR2 SAAADI. This CDR3 has 13 amino acids. The CDR3 spells CASSGRGATEQYF. The CDR3 DNA reads TGCGCCAGCAGCGGGCGGGGAGCTACGGAGCAGTACTTC.

This clone was seen just once. The V gene is TRBV28, the J gene TRBJ1-4; unclear D gene. Germline-derived CDR1 and CDR2 are MDHEN and SYDVKM. V was clipped by 2 bases and J by 8 bases, with 18 bases between them. The CDR3 consists of 16 residues. The CDR3 loop is CASSLMALIPPEKLFF. The CDR3 nucleotides are TGTGCCAGCAGTTTAATGGCACTGATACCTCCCGAAAAACTGTTTTTT.

The V and J genes are TRBV27 and TRBJ2-7; D is perhaps TRBD1 or TRBD2 (5 bases each). Deletions cut 5 bases from V and 6 bases from J, with 20 bases between. Germline CDR1 MNHEY, CDR2 SMNVEV (reference sequence). This CDR3 region has 15 residues. As DNA, the CDR3 is TGTGCCAGCAGTCTCGGGACGGTGGGGAATTTCGAGCAGTACTTC. Its translation: CASSLGTVGNFEQYF.

The chain links TRBV11-2 to TRBJ1-5; unclear D gene. CDR1 is SGHAT, CDR2 FQNNGV, per germline. The V gene lost 2 bases and the J gene lost 2 bases, with 7 bases spanning the gap. The CDR3 has 14 residues. CDR3 amino acids: CASSLHNRNQPQHF. For the CDR3, the DNA is TGTGCCAGCAGCTTACATAACCGCAATCAGCCCCAGCATTTT.